What follows are 31 T cell receptor beta chains derived from one specimen sequenced in a study of T cell responses to AZD1222 COVID-19 vaccine. The repertoire was sequenced with immunoSEQ multiplex PCR; TCRdb's copy has only in-frame clones and lacks some. Here the sample spans around 140,000 clones, more than 75% being singletons. Sequenced material: peripheral blood, taken 28 days after the second AZD1222 dose. The receptors were gathered from an adult who received the AZD1222 COVID-19 vaccine.

The rearrangement links TRBV28 to TRBJ2-7; 10 bases match TRBD1. Germline V gene lookup returns CDR1 MDHEN and CDR2 SYDVKM. V shed 6 bases, J shed 5 bases, and the junction held 10 bases outside the gene matches. The CDR3 is made up of 15 amino acids. The CDR3 DNA follows: TGTGCCAGCAGACCCCGGACAGGGGGGCTTAACGAGCAGTACTTC. Its protein product is CASRPRTGGLNEQYF.

This chain links TRBV6-5 with TRBJ1-1; a possible D gene is TRBD1 (5 bases). Trimming took off 4 bases at V and 4 bases at J, with 10 bases between the two ends. The CDR3 is 13 amino acids. Germline V gene sequence: CDR1 MNHEY, CDR2 SVGAGI. This CDR3 is CASSSLDTTEAFF. CDR3 sequence (DNA): TGTGCCAGCAGTTCACTGGACACCACTGAAGCTTTCTTT.

The chain links TRBV25-1 to TRBJ2-2; TRBD1 might be the D (7 bases). The CDR3 runs 13 residues. Germline V lookup: CDR1 MGHDK, CDR2 SYGVNS. The CDR3 nucleotides read TGTGCGTCTCAGGGGGGCGGCACCGGGGAGCTGTTTTTT. It specifies CASQGGGTGELFF.

For this clone: At one end the junction does not follow the germline gene, possibly because of a read error. This sequence joins TRBV7-7 and TRBJ2-2, with TRBD1 matching over 8 bases. The CDR3 has 15 amino acids. CDR1 SSHAT and CDR2 FNYEAQ come from the germline V gene (reference sequence). As DNA, the CDR3 is TGTGCTAGCAGCCCGGACAGGGTGAACACCGGGGAGCTGTTTTTT. Protein: CASSPDRVNTGELFF. Full variable domain (missing parts from reference TRBV7-7 and TRBJ2-2): GAGVSQSPRYKVTKRGQDVTLRCDPISSHATLYWYQQALGQGPEFLTYFNYEAQPDKSGLPSDRFSAERPEGSISTLTIQRTEQRDSAMYRCASSPDRVNTGELFFGEGSRLTVL.

The chain recombines TRBV6-5 with TRBJ2-2; 10 bases agree with TRBD1. The CDR3 has 11 residues. CDR1 MNHEY and CDR2 SVGAGI come from the germline V gene. Trimming removed 10 bases from V and 13 bases from J; junction bases left unmatched: 6. This CDR3 is CATTDRGRLFF. CDR3 DNA: TGTGCCACTACGGACAGGGGGAGGCTGTTTTTT.

The chain carries TRBV5-1 and TRBJ1-2, with D hard to call. Trimming took 6 bases from V and 1 from J, leaving 13 bases between them. The CDR3 length is 14 residues. Germline assignment: CDR1 SGHRS and CDR2 YFSETQ. The CDR3 nucleotides read TGCGCCAGCACCGTAGGTGATTATAACTATGGCTACACCTTC. Its protein is CASTVGDYNYGYTF.

The V and J genes are TRBV5-6 and TRBJ1-5; 8 bases agree with TRBD1. Germline assignment: CDR1 SGHDT and CDR2 YYEEEE. V gave up 2 bases and J gave up 3 bases; unmatched junction bases: 4. The CDR3 is 15 amino acids. In nucleotides, the CDR3 is TGTGCCAGCAGCTTTGGGACAGGTTTCAATCAGCCCCAGCATTTT. It is translated as CASSFGTGFNQPQHF.

The V and J genes are TRBV4-1 and TRBJ1-1; no reliable D call. V lost 5 bases and J 4 bases, leaving 11 bases between the germline ends. This CDR3 is built from 13 residues. Germline loops: CDR1 MGHRA, CDR2 YSYEKL. CDR3: CASSSERGTEAFF. The CDR3 nucleotides are TGCGCCAGCAGCTCCGAACGAGGCACTGAAGCTTTCTTT.

The chain recombines TRBV10-3 with TRBJ1-1; tentative D call: TRBD1 (5 bases). The CDR3 has 13 residues. With 9 bases removed from V and 5 bases from J, the gap between germline ends came to 16 bases. CDR1 and CDR2 (germline): ENHRY, SYGVKD. CDR3 sequence reads: CAIASGRETEAFF. CDR3 in DNA: TGTGCCATAGCTTCGGGCAGGGAGACTGAAGCTTTCTTT.

The V and J genes are TRBV19 and TRBJ1-2; 8 positions match TRBD1. With V trimmed by 6 bases and J by 4 bases, 19 bases remained unmatched. Germline V gene data show CDR1 as LNHDA and CDR2 as SQIVND (reference sequence). CDR3 size: 18 residues. The DNA for the CDR3 is TGTGCCAGTAGAGACAGTCAGGGGGCGATGTTTCGTGGCTATGGCTACACCTTC. Its translation: CASRDSQGAMFRGYGYTF.

V usage is TRBV28 and J usage is TRBJ2-7, with 8 nucleotides matching TRBD1. Germline loops: CDR1 MDHEN, CDR2 SYDVKM. The J segment lost 4 bases and the V segment lost 10 bases, leaving 9 bases of the junction unmatched. This CDR3 comprises 13 residues. CDR3 coding DNA: TGTGCCACTGGTGGGACAGGTCGGTACGAGCAGTACTTC. Protein: CATGGTGRYEQYF.

The chain has TRBV9 and TRBJ1-4; 8 bases fit TRBD1. The CDR3 totals 15 residues. Germline CDR1 SGDLS, CDR2 YYNGEE. Trimming removed 3 bases from V and 8 bases from J; junction bases left unmatched: 9. As DNA, the CDR3 is TGTGCCAGCAGCGCCCAGGGGGCATGGGGGGAAAAACTGTTTTTT. Its protein is CASSAQGAWGEKLFF.

J is TRBJ2-2 and V is TRBV25-1, with D possibly being TRBD1 (6 bases). This CDR3 is built from 15 residues. The germline V gene encodes CDR1 MGHDK and CDR2 SYGVNS. V lost 3 bases and J 4 bases, leaving 12 bases between the germline ends. CDR3 residues: CASSDPGTRTGELFF. CDR3 in DNA: TGTGCCAGCAGTGACCCCGGGACACGCACCGGGGAGCTGTTTTTT.

The chain has TRBV5-1 and TRBJ2-7; TRBD1 agrees at 8 bases. The germline gives CDR1 SGHRS, CDR2 YFSETQ. The junction had 6 bases not matched to a gene; V was cut back by 0 bases and J by 1 base. The CDR3 totals 16 residues. As DNA, the CDR3 is TGCGCCAGCAGCTTGGCGAGGGGGACAGGATCCTACGAGCAGTACTTC. It translates to CASSLARGTGSYEQYF.

This rearrangement joins TRBV12-5 to TRBJ2-7; D is perhaps TRBD1 (6 bases). This CDR3 comprises 15 residues. V was cut by 10 bases and J by 0 bases, with 19 bases left in between. The germline CDR1 and CDR2 sequences are LGHNT and FRNRAP. In DNA form, the CDR3 reads TGTGCTAAAAAGACCCGGGACATCATCTCCTACGAGCAGTACTTC. Its translation: CAKKTRDIISYEQYF.

The genes are TRBV7-8 and TRBJ2-1, with 9 bases that match TRBD2. From germline, CDR1 is SGHVS and CDR2 FQNEAQ. Losses at the gene ends were 1 base for V and 9 bases for J; bases not matched to a gene: 7. CDR3 size: 15 residues. CDR3 protein: CASSLDGTSFGEQFF. CDR3 nucleotide sequence: TGTGCCAGCAGCTTAGATGGGACTAGCTTCGGTGAGCAGTTCTTC.

This clone has a single count. The chain is built from TRBV3-1 (or the pseudogene TRBV3-2) and TRBJ1-2; 7 bases agree with TRBD1. CDR3 length: 13 amino acids. With 3 bases clipped from V and 3 bases from J, the junction kept 1 base outside the gene matches. Germline assignment: CDR1 LGHDT and CDR2 YNNKEL (reference sequence). As DNA, the CDR3 is TGTGCCAGCAGCCAGACAGGGTACTATGGCTACACCTTC. Residues: CASSQTGYYGYTF.

This chain uses TRBV10-3 with TRBJ2-3; D unclear. Per germline, CDR1 ENHRY and CDR2 SYGVKD. Trimming removed 11 bases from V and 4 bases from J, with 16 bases in between. This CDR3 comprises 13 residues. The DNA of the CDR3 is TGTGCCGTACGGTCCCACCAGGCAGATACGCAGTATTTT. Translation gives CAVRSHQADTQYF.

This clone was found once. This chain connects TRBV19 to TRBJ2-5, with TRBD1 matching 7 bases. The CDR3 contains 13 residues. Germline trimming cut 7 bases from V and 7 bases from J; bases unmatched to any gene: 9. The germline V gene encodes CDR1 LNHDA and CDR2 SQIVND (reference sequence). CDR3 sequence (DNA): TGTGCCAGTAAGGGGGCTGGAGTGGGGACCCAGTACTTC. Amino acids: CASKGAGVGTQYF.

The rearrangement joins TRBV15 to TRBJ1-3; D is uncertain. The CDR3 has 16 residues. The ends were cut back, 0 bases at V and 4 bases at J, with 13 bases in the middle. Germline loops: CDR1 LNHNV, CDR2 YYDKDF (reference sequence). CDR3 in DNA: TGTGCCACCAGCAGAGATATCACGGGGATAGGAAACACCATATATTTT. Translating it yields CATSRDITGIGNTIYF.

This sequence joins TRBV3-1 (or the pseudogene TRBV3-2) and TRBJ2-7, with 7 bases lining up with TRBD2. Germline values: CDR1 LGHDT, CDR2 YNNKEL (reference sequence). The CDR3 is 14 residues long. V lost 6 bases and J lost 0; bases outside the gene matches: 5. CDR3 loop: CASRDSGVSYEQYF. DNA for the CDR3: TGTGCCAGCAGAGACAGCGGGGTCTCCTACGAGCAGTACTTC.

This clone was seen only once. The V call is TRBV11-2, the J call TRBJ2-7; TRBD1 matches 8 bases. CDR1 and CDR2 (germline): SGHAT, FQNNGV. V lost 1 base, J lost 2 bases, and 4 bases stayed unmatched. The CDR3 sequence is 15 residues long. Here the CDR3 DNA reads TGTGCCAGCAGCTTAGGCCCGGGACAGGCCTACGAGCAGTACTTC. Protein sequence: CASSLGPGQAYEQYF. Together with reference TRBV11-2 and TRBJ2-7, the CDR3 gives the full variable domain: EAGVAQSPRYKIIEKRQSVAFWCNPISGHATLYWYQQILGQGPKLLIQFQNNGVVDDSQLPKDRFSAERLKGVDSTLKIQPAKLEDSAVYLCASSLGPGQAYEQYFGPGTRLTVT.

This chain uses TRBV6-5 with TRBJ2-1; 10 bases agree with TRBD1. Germline V CDR1 and CDR2: MNHEY, SVGAGI. The CDR3 has 13 amino acids. V gave up 0 bases and J gave up 15 bases; unmatched junction bases: 5. The CDR3 reads CASSYSTGGPLFF. CDR3 sequence (DNA): TGTGCCAGCAGTTACTCGACAGGGGGCCCGCTGTTCTTC.

This clone was recorded only once. The chain couples TRBV5-1 to TRBJ1-4; no definite D call. Germline V gene sequence: CDR1 SGHRS, CDR2 YFSETQ. CDR3 length: 15 amino acids. The ends were cut back, 2 bases at V and 3 bases at J, with 11 bases in the middle. CDR3 bases: TGCGCCAGCAGCTTCATCGGGCCCCCTAATGAAAAACTGTTTTTT. Protein sequence: CASSFIGPPNEKLFF.

Concerning this clone: The same CDR3 arises from other DNA sequences in this sample as well. This CDR3 reads CASSQFGNTEAFF. CDR3 coding DNA: TGTGCCAGCAGCCAGTTTGGGAACACTGAAGCTTTCTTT. The chain employs TRBV12-3 or TRBV12-4 and TRBJ1-1; D not resolved. V dropped 6 bases and J dropped 1 base, with 9 bases sitting between them. The CDR3 runs to 13 residues.

J is TRBJ2-2 and V is TRBV27; D gene uncertain. V lost 5 bases to trimming and J lost 6 bases, with 16 bases between them. The CDR3 spans 15 residues. The germline V gene encodes CDR1 MNHEY and CDR2 SMNVEV (reference sequence). This chain's CDR3 is CASSRYTVEAGELFF. CDR3 DNA: TGTGCCAGCAGTAGATACACGGTAGAGGCCGGGGAGCTGTTTTTT.

To note about this clone: In the same sample, other DNA sequences code for this CDR3. The V gene is TRBV9, the J gene TRBJ1-1, with unresolved D. CDR1 is SGDLS, CDR2 YYNGEE, per germline. The length of the CDR3 is 14 residues. V was pared by 0 bases and J by 1 base, with 7 bases between. The CDR3 here is CASSVAPENTEAFF. As DNA, the CDR3 is TGTGCCAGCAGCGTAGCTCCAGAGAACACTGAAGCTTTCTTT.

The J gene is TRBJ1-1, the V gene TRBV9, with a weak D call TRBD1 (5 bases). The CDR3 covers 16 residues. The V end lost 0 bases, the J end lost 4 bases, and 16 bases lay between the germline ends. Germline V gene sequence: CDR1 SGDLS, CDR2 YYNGEE. CDR3 region: CASSVGQGRMTTEAFF. In nucleotides, the CDR3 is TGTGCCAGCAGCGTAGGCCAGGGAAGGATGACCACTGAAGCTTTCTTT.

The chain combines TRBV3-1 (or the pseudogene TRBV3-2) with TRBJ2-1, with D maybe TRBD2 (6 bases). V was cut by 0 bases and J by 8 bases, with 23 bases left in between. Germline lookup yields CDR1 LGHDT and CDR2 YNNKEL (reference sequence). This CDR3 has 18 residues. For the CDR3, the DNA is TGTGCCAGCAGCCAAGAAGGTCTGTGGGGAGGCGCTGGGGATGAGCAGTTCTTC. This gives the protein CASSQEGLWGGAGDEQFF.

J is TRBJ2-5 and V is TRBV5-1; 8 bases fit TRBD2. Trimming took 3 bases from V and 1 from J; bases not matched to a gene: 5. Per germline, CDR1 SGHRS and CDR2 YFSETQ. The CDR3 extends over 15 amino acids. CDR3 DNA sequence: TGCGCCAGCAGCTCGGGAGGGCCGGTCCAAGAGACCCAGTACTTC. It specifies CASSSGGPVQETQYF.

The genes are TRBV27 and TRBJ1-6; D might be TRBD1 (5 bases). This CDR3 is 17 amino acids long. The germline V and J ends were trimmed by 0 bases and 0 bases, with 9 bases remaining between them. In germline, CDR1 is MNHEY, CDR2 SMNVEV (reference sequence). CDR3 loop: CASSLSAGSSYNSPLHF. The DNA for the CDR3 is TGTGCCAGCAGTTTATCGGCAGGGAGCTCCTATAATTCACCCCTCCACTTT.